This TCR beta chain was documented in a study of vaccination effects on CD4 cells after COVID-19. Study at large: Of the BNT162b2 and mRNA-1273 vaccines, participants received two doses of one or the other.

After expansion with viral peptide pools in the ViraFEST assay, antigen-specific CD4+ T cells were sequenced. Investigators separated out CD4+ T cells once 10 days of culture had passed. This person caught SARS-CoV-2 sometime from March to December 2020, and PCR testing confirmed the infection. CDR3 length: 14 amino acids. CDR1 is KGHSH and CDR2 is LQKENI in the germline V gene. V lost 1 base to trimming and J lost 1 base, with 7 bases between them. Study-level findings and limits: Spike-reactive clones present post-vaccine in convalescents were predominantly new vaccine-induced clones.

Details on this clone: The antigen remains unidentified.

Measured with immunoSEQ multiplex PCR; TCRdb has only the in-frame clones, and not every one. The table includes approximately 20,000 clones, around four fifths detected once. The clonotype originates from a human donor who had a prior SARS-CoV-2 infection. The genes are TRBV18 and TRBJ1-1, with D uncertain. The sequences come from CD4+ T cells from PBMCs cultured with SARS-CoV-2 spike peptides, collected before COVID-19 vaccination. CDR3 residues: CASSPRAANTEAFF. The DNA of the CDR3 is TGTGCCAGCTCACCACGGGCAGCGAACACTGAAGCTTTCTTT.